This TCR beta chain came from a study of spatial heterogeneity in lung cancer. Study information: PBMC samples from follow-up, where available, were sequenced a median of around two years after resection.

Of note for this clonotype: A much larger clonotype is one base distant, so this may be a read error.

CDR1 and CDR2 (germline): LGHDT, YNNKEL (reference sequence). CDR3 length equals 14 residues. Specified time point: blood at routine non-recurrence follow-up after resection. Without sorting, whole RNA was sequenced from tumor, nontumor lung or frozen PBMC. Every TCR cDNA molecule bore its own unique molecular identifier. TCRdb reanalysed the 5' RACE reads using MiXCR and keeps one entry per CDR3 protein. This table has over 40,000 distinct CDR3 sequences, roughly 10% appearing once. The starting material was PBMCs, obtained at follow-up. This clonotype originated in a male donor with early-stage non-small cell lung cancer. This chain connects TRBV3-1 to TRBJ1-2, with a tentative D call TRBD1 (6 bases). The CDR3 spells CACSQPGTLYGYTF. The DNA for the CDR3 is TGTGCCTGCAGCCAACCCGGGACACTCTATGGCTACACCTTC. The entire variable domain, with the rest obtained from reference TRBV3-1 and TRBJ1-2, is as follows: DTAVSQTPKYLVTQMGNDKSIKCEQNLGHDTMYWYKQDSKKFLKIMFSYNNKELIINETVPNRFSPKSPDKAHLNLHINSLELGDSAVYFCACSQPGTLYGYTFGSGTRLTVV.